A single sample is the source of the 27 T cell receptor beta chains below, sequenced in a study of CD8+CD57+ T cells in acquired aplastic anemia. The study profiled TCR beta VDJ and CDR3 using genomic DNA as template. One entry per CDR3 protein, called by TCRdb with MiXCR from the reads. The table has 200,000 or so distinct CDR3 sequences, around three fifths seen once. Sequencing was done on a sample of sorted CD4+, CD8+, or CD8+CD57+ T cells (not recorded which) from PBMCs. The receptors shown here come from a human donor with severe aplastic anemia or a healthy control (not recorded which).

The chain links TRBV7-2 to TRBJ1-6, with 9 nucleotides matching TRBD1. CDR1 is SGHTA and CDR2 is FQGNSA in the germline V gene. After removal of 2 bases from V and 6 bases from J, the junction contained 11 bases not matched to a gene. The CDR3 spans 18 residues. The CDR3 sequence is CASSLLAWTGVGNSPLHF. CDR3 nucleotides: TGTGCCAGCAGCTTACTCGCTTGGACAGGGGTCGGTAATTCACCCCTCCACTTT.

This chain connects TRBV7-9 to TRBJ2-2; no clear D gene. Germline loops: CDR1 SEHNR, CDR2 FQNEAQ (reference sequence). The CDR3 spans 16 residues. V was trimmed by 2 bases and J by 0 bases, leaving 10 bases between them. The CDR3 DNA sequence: TGTGCCAGCAGCTTAAGGCAAGACGCGAACACCGGGGAGCTGTTTTTT. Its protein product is CASSLRQDANTGELFF.

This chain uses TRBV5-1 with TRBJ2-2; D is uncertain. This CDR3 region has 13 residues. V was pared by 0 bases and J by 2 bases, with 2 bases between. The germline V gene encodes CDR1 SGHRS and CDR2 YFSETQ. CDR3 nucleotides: TGCGCCAGCAGCTTGGACAACACCGGGGAGCTGTTTTTT. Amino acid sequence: CASSLDNTGELFF.

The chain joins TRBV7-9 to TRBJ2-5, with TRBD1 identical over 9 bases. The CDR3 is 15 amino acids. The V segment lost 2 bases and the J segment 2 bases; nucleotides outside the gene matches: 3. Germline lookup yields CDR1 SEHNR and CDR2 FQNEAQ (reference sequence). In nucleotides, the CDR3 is TGTGCCAGCAGCTTACCGGGACAGGGACAAGAGACCCAGTACTTC. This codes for CASSLPGQGQETQYF.

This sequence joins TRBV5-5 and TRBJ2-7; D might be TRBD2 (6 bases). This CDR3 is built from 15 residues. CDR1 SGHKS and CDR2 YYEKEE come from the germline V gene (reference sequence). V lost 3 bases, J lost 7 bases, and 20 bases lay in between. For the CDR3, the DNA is TGTGCCAGCAGCTCTCCGGGACGGGGGACGGGGGAGCAGTACTTC. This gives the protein CASSSPGRGTGEQYF.

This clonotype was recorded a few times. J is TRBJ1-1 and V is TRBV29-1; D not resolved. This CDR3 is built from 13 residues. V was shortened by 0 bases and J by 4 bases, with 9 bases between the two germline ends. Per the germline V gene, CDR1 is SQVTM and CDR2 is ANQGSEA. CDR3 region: CSVEEKAITEAFF. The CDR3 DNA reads TGCAGCGTTGAAGAGAAGGCGATCACTGAAGCTTTCTTT.

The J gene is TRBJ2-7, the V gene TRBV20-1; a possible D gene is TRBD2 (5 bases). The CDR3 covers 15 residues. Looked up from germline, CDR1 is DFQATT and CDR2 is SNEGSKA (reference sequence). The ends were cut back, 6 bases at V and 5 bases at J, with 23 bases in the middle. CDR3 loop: CSALPSPGILHEQYF. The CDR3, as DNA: TGCAGTGCCCTGCCGAGCCCGGGGATCCTGCACGAGCAGTACTTC.

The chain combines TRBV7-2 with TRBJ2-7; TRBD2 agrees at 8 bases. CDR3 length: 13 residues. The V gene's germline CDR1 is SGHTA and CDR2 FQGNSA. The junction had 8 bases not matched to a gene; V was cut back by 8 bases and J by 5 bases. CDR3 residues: CASDGGGPNEQYF. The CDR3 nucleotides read TGTGCCAGCGACGGCGGGGGGCCTAACGAGCAGTACTTC.

DNA of the CDR3: TGTGCCACCGGTCGACAGGGGAATCAGCCCCAGCATTTT. Translating gives CATGRQGNQPQHF. The chain recombines TRBV15 with TRBJ1-5; 8 bases agree with TRBD1. Germline V CDR1 and CDR2: LNHNV, YYDKDF (reference sequence). This CDR3 is 13 amino acids long. V trimming: 8 bases; J trimming: 4 bases; junction bases outside the gene matches: 4.

The CDR3 region is CASSDRGQSPLHF. For the CDR3, the DNA is TGTGCCAGCAGTGACAGGGGGCAATCACCCCTCCACTTT. The V call is TRBV6-5, the J call TRBJ1-6; 10 nucleotides align to TRBD1. V shed 5 bases, J shed 10 bases, and the junction held 2 bases outside the gene matches. This CDR3 is 13 amino acids long. Germline V gene data show CDR1 as MNHEY and CDR2 as SVGAGI.

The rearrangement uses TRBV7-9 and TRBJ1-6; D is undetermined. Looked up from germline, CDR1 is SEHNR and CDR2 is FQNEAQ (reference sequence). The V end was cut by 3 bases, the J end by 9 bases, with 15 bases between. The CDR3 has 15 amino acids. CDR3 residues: CASSFQALTGSPLHF. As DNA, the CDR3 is TGTGCCAGCAGCTTCCAGGCCCTCACTGGTTCACCCCTCCACTTT.

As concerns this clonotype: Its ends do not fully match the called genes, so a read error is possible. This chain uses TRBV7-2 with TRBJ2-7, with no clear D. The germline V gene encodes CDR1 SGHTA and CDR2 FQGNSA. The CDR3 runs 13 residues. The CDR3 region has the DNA TGCAGCACCCGGGCTTCGAGCTCCTACGAGCAGTACTTC. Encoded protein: CSTRASSSYEQYF.

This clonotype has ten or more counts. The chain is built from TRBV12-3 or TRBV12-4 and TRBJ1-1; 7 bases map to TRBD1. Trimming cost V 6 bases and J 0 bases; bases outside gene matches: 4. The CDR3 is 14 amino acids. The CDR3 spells CASRSTGVNTEAFF. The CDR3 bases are TGTGCCAGCAGGTCCACAGGGGTGAACACTGAAGCTTTCTTT.

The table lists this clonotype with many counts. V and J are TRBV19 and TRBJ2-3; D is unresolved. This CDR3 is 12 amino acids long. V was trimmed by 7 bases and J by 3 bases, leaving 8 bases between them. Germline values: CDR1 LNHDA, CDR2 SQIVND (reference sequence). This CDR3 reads CASTSHTDTQYF. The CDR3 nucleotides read TGTGCCAGTACCTCACATACAGATACGCAGTATTTT.

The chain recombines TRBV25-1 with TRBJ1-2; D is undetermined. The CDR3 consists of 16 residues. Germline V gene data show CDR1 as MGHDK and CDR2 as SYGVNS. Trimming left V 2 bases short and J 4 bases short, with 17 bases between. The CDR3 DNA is TGTGCCAGCAGTGAAGTAAGGGCGCCGACCCTCTATGGCTACACCTTC. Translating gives CASSEVRAPTLYGYTF.

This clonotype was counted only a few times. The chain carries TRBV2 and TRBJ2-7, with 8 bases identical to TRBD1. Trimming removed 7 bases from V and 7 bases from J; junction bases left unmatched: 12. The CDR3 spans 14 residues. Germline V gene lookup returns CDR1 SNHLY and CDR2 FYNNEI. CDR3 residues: CASKGQGGAREQYF. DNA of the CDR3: TGTGCCAGCAAAGGACAGGGAGGAGCGCGGGAGCAGTACTTC.

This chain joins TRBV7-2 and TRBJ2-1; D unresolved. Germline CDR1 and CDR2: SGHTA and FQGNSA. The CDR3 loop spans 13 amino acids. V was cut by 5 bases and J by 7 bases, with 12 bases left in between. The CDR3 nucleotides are TGTGCCAGCAGCCTACAGAGTCCTAATGAGCAGTTCTTC. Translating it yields CASSLQSPNEQFF.

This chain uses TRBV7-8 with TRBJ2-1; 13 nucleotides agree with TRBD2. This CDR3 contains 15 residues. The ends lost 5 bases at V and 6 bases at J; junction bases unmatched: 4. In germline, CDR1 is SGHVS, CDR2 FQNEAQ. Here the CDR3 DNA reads TGTGCCAGCAGCCGCGGACTAGCGGGAGTCAATGAGCAGTTCTTC. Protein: CASSRGLAGVNEQFF.

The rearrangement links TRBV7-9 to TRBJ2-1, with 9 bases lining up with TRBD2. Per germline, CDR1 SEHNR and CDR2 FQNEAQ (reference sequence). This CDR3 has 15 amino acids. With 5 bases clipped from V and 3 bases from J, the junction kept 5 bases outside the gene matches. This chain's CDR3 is CASSAGTSIYNEQFF. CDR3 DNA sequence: TGTGCCAGCAGCGCCGGGACTAGCATCTACAATGAGCAGTTCTTC.

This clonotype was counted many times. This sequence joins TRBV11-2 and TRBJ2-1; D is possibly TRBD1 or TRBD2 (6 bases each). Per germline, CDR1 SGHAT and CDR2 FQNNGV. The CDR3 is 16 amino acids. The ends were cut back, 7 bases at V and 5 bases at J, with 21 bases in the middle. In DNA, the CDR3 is TGTGCCAGCATCTCCTCTGGGGGGCCATCTCACAATGAGCAGTTCTTC. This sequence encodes CASISSGGPSHNEQFF.

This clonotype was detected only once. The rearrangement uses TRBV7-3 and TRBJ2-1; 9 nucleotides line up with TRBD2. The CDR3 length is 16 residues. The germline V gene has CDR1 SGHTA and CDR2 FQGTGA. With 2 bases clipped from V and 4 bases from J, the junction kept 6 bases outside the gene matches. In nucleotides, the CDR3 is TGTGCCAGCAGCTTATATAAAGCGGGGGGTTACAATGAGCAGTTCTTC. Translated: CASSLYKAGGYNEQFF.

As DNA, the CDR3 is TGTGCCAGGCCAACAGGGGGTCCCTATGGCTACACCTTC. Amino acids: CARPTGGPYGYTF. This sequence joins TRBV7-2 and TRBJ1-2, with 8 bases matching TRBD1. V shed 9 bases and J 4 bases; nucleotides not matched to a gene: 7. The CDR3 covers 13 residues. In germline, CDR1 is SGHTA, CDR2 FQGNSA.

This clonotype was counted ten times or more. The CDR3 reads CASSQGRGRGTGELFF. DNA of the CDR3: TGCGCCAGCAGCCAAGGGAGGGGGCGCGGCACCGGGGAGCTGTTTTTT. The rearrangement links TRBV4-3 to TRBJ2-2, with D perhaps TRBD1 (7 bases). Germline CDR1 is LGHNA and CDR2 is YSLEER. This CDR3 spans 16 amino acids. Trimming took off 1 base at V and 4 bases at J, with 13 bases between the two ends.

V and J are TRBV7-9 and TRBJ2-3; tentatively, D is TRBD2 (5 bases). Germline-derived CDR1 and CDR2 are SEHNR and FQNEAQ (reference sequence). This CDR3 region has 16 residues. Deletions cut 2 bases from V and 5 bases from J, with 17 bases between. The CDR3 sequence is CASSLYAGRGLDTQYF. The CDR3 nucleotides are TGTGCCAGCAGCTTATACGCGGGCCGTGGGCTAGATACGCAGTATTTT.

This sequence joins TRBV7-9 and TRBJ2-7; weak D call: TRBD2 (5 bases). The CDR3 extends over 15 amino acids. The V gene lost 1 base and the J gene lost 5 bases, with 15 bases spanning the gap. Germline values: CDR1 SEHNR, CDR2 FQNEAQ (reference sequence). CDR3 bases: TGTGCCAGCAGCTTAGGGCACACAAAGGAGGACGAGCAGTACTTC. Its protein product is CASSLGHTKEDEQYF.

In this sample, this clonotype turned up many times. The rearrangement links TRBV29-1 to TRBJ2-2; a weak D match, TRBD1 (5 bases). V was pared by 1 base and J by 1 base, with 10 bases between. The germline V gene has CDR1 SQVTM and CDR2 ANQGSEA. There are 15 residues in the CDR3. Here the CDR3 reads CSVEAGDRNTGELFF. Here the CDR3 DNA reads TGCAGCGTTGAAGCCGGTGACAGGAACACCGGGGAGCTGTTTTTT.

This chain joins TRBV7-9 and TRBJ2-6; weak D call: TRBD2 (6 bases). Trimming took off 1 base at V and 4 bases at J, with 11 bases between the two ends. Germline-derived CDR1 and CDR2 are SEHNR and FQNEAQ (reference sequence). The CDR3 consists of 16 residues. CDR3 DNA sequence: TGTGCCAGCAGCTTAGGCAGGGCGGGGGGGGCCAACGTCCTGACTTTC. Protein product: CASSLGRAGGANVLTF.